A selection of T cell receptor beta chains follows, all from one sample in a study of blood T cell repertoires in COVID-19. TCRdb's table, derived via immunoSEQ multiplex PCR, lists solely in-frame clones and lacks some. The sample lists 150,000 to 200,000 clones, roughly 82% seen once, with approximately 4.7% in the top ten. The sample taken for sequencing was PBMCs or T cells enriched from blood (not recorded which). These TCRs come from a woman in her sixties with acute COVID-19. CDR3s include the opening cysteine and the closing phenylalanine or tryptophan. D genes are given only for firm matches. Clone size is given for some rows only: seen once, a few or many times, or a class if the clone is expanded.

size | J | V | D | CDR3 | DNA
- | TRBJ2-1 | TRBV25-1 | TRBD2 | CASRETLSGRLEQFF | TGTGCCAGCAGGGAAACCCTTAGCGGGAGACTTGAGCAGTTCTTC
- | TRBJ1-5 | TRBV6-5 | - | CASTGELKPQHF | TGTGCCAGCACGGGGGAATTGAAGCCCCAGCATTTT
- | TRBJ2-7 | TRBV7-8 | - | CASSLDFYEQYF | TGTGCCAGCAGCCTGGACTTCTACGAGCAGTACTTC
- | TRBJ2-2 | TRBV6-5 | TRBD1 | CASRKGAPNTGELFF | TGTGCCAGCAGGAAGGGGGCTCCGAACACCGGGGAGCTGTTTTTT
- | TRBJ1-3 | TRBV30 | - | CAWISSGNTIYF | TGTGCCTGGATCAGCTCTGGAAACACCATATATTTT
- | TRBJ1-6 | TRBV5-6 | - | CASSLAGLRVTYNSPLHF | TGTGCCAGCAGCTTGGCGGGGTTAAGGGTGACCTATAATTCACCCCTCCACTTT
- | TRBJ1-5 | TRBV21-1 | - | CASSKGHRVQPQHF | TGTGCCAGCAGCAAAGGACACAGGGTTCAGCCCCAGCATTTT
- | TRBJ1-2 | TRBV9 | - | CASSRATENYGYTF | TGTGCCAGCAGCCGTGCTACTGAGAACTATGGCTACACCTTC
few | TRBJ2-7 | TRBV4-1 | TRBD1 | CASGQVLAYEQYF | TGCGCCAGCGGACAGGTCTTGGCCTACGAGCAGTACTTC
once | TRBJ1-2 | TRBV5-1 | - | CASKQDPMAYGYTF | TGCGCCAGCAAACAGGACCCCATGGCCTATGGCTACACCTTC
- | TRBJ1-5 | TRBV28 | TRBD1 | CASSLEDRGFYNQPQHF | TGTGCCAGCAGTCTCGAAGACAGGGGTTTTTACAATCAGCCCCAGCATTTT
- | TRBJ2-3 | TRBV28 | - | CASSTEPRSTDTQYF | TGTGCCAGCAGCACAGAGCCCAGGAGCACAGATACGCAGTATTTT
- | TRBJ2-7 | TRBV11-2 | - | CASSLDPGVREQYF | TGTGCCAGCAGCTTAGATCCGGGGGTTCGCGAGCAGTACTTC
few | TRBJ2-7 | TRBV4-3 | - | CASSQDRNREYYEQYF | TGCGCCAGCAGCCAAGATCGAAACAGGGAATACTACGAGCAGTACTTC
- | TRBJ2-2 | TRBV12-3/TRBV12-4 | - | CASSQFSTGELFF | TGTGCCAGCAGCCAGTTCTCGACCGGGGAGCTGTTTTTT
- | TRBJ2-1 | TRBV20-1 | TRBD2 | CSASSGRRENEQFF | TGCAGTGCGAGTAGCGGGAGGCGGGAAAATGAGCAGTTCTTC
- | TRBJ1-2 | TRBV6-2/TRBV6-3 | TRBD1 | CASSPTGGRTFGYTF | TGTGCCAGCAGCCCTACAGGGGGCAGAACCTTTGGCTACACCTTC
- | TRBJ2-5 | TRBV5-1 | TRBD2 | CASSLAPASGVGETQYF | TGCGCCAGCAGCTTGGCCCCAGCTAGCGGGGTCGGGGAGACCCAGTACTTC
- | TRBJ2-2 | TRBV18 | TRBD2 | CASSPRSVAGGITGELFF | TGTGCCAGCTCCCCCCGATCGGTAGCGGGGGGTATCACCGGGGAGCTGTTTTTT
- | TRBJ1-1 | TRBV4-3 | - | CASSPQILHTEAFF | TGCGCCAGCAGCCCCCAAATTCTACACACTGAAGCTTTCTTT
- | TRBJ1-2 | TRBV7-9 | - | CASRGRGYYGYTF | TGTGCCAGCAGGGGTAGAGGATACTATGGCTACACCTTC
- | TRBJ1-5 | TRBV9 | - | CASSQGENQPQHF | TGTGCCAGCAGTCAGGGTGAGAATCAGCCCCAGCATTTT
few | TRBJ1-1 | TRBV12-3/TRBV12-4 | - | CASSLAGGTEAFF | TGTGCCAGCAGTCTAGCGGGGGGCACTGAAGCTTTCTTT
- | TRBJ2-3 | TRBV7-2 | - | CASSLDKLALTDTQYF | TGTGCCAGCAGCTTAGATAAGCTAGCACTCACAGATACGCAGTATTTT
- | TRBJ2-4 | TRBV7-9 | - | CASSRSRASTAKNIQYF | TGTGCCAGCAGCCGATCCCGTGCGAGTACTGCCAAAAACATTCAGTACTTC
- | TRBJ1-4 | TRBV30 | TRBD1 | CAVGQGHLF | TGTGCTGTTGGACAGGGACATCTTTTT
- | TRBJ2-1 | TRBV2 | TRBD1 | CASIEQGVGNNEQFF | TGTGCCAGCATTGAACAGGGGGTAGGAAACAATGAGCAGTTCTTC
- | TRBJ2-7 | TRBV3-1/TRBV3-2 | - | CASSSSVSGPYEQYF | TGTGCCAGCAGCAGTTCAGTCTCAGGGCCGTACGAGCAGTACTTC
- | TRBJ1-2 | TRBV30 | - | CAWSARESPFRYTF | TGTGCCTGGAGTGCTAGGGAGTCCCCGTTTCGCTACACCTTC
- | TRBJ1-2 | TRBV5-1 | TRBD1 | CASSPSGQGHESGTF | TGCGCCAGCAGCCCTTCGGGACAGGGTCATGAATCAGGCACCTTC
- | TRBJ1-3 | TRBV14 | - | CASSQGAVSGNTIYF | TGTGCCAGCAGCCAAGGGGCAGTCTCTGGAAACACCATATATTTT
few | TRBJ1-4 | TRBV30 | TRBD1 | CASDRVNEKLFF | TGTGCGTCAGACAGGGTAAATGAAAAACTGTTTTTT
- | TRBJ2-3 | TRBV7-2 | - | CASSRSEGLRNTQYF | TGTGCCAGCAGCCGCTCAGAGGGACTTCGCAATACGCAGTATTTT
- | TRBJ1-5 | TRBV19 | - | CASTIGGQPQHF | TGTGCCAGTACCATCGGGGGTCAGCCCCAGCATTTT
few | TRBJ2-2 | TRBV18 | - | CASSGQMANTGELFF | TGTGCCAGCTCGGGACAAATGGCGAACACCGGGGAGCTGTTTTTT
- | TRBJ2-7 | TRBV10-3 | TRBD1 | CAISEGRGTGVYEQYF | TGTGCCATCAGTGAGGGAAGGGGGACAGGGGTCTACGAGCAGTACTTC
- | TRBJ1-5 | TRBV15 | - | CATSRDQGVNQPQHF | TGTGCCACCAGCAGAGATCAAGGGGTCAATCAGCCCCAGCATTTT
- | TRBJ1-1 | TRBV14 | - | CASSVGGGATEAFF | TGTGCCAGCAGCGTGGGAGGGGGGGCCACTGAAGCTTTCTTT
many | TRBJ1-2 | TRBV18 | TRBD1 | CASSPDREYGYTF | TGTGCCAGCTCACCGGACAGGGAATATGGCTACACCTTC
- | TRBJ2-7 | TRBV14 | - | CASSQDWADGQYF | TGTGCCAGCAGCCAAGATTGGGCCGACGGGCAGTACTTC
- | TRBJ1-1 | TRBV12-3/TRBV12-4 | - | CASSFQMNTEAFF | TGTGCCAGCAGTTTCCAGATGAACACTGAAGCTTTCTTT
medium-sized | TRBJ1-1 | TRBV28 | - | CASSLSGVMEKTEAFF | TGTGCCAGCAGTTTGTCAGGGGTAATGGAGAAGACTGAAGCTTTCTTT
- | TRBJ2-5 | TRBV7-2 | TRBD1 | CASSLGQGVQETQYF | TGTGCCAGCAGCTTAGGTCAGGGGGTCCAAGAGACCCAGTACTTC
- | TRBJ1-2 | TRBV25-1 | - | CASRPVNSYGYTF | TGTGCCAGCCGCCCGGTAAACTCCTATGGCTACACCTTC
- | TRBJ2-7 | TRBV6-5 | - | CASSYSNRSPYEQYF | TGTGCCAGCAGTTACAGTAACCGAAGCCCCTACGAGCAGTACTTC
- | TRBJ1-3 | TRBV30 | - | CAWSVGLTSGNTIYF | TGTGCCTGGAGCGTTGGACTGACCTCTGGAAACACCATATATTTT
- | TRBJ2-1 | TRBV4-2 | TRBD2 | CASSQNSGSGGPYNEQFF | TGTGCCAGCAGCCAAAATAGCGGGAGTGGGGGGCCCTACAATGAGCAGTTCTTC